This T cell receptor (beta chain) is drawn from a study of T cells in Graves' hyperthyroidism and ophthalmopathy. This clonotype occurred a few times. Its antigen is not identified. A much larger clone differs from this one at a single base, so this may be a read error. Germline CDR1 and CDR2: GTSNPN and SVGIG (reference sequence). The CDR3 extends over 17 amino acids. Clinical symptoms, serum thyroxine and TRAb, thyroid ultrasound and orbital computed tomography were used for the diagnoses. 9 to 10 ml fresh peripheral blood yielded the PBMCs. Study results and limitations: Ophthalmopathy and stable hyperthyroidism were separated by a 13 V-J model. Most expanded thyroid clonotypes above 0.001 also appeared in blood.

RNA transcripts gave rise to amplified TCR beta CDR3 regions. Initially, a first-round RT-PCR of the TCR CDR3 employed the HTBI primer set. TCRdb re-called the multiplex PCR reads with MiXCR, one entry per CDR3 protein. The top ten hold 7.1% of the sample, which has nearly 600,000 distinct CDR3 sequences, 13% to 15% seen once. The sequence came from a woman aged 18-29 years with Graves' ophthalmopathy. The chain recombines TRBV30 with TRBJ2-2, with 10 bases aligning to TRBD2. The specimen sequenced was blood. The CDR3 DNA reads TGTGCCTGGAGTTACGGACTAGCGGAAACGAACACCGAGGAGCTGTTTTTT. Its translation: CAWSYGLAETNTEELFF.